These T cell receptor beta chains were read from a single sample in a study of post-analysis software for immune sequencing data. TCRdb used MiXCR to reprocess the PCR reads, holding one entry per CDR3 protein. The sample shows about 540,000 distinct CDR3 sequences, under 40% of them seen only once. Sequenced input: blood. The receptors here all came from a girl under 18 with multiple sclerosis. The CDR3 runs from the conserved cysteine through the conserved F or W. D genes are given only for firm matches. Rows may omit the clone size; those that give it use once, few, many or a size class.

J gene	D gene	V gene	clone size	CDR3 protein	CDR3 DNA
TRBJ2-5	TRBD2	TRBV20-1	few	CSARPSGGALETQYF	TGCAGTGCTAGGCCTAGCGGGGGGGCCTTGGAGACCCAGTACTTC
TRBJ2-2	-	TRBV14	-	CASSQELHGELFF	TGTGCCAGCAGCCAAGAACTCCACGGGGAGCTGTTTTTT
TRBJ2-6	-	TRBV12-3/TRBV12-4	many	CASSFVGRPSGANVLTF	TGTGCCAGCAGTTTTGTCGGACGGCCGTCTGGGGCCAACGTCCTGACTTTC
TRBJ2-1	-	TRBV14	-	CASSQEASGEQFF	TGTGCCAGCAGCCAAGAGGCGAGCGGTGAGCAGTTCTTC
TRBJ1-2	-	TRBV10-3	many	CAPAVGRANYGYTF	TGTGCCCCCGCCGTCGGGAGGGCCAACTATGGCTACACCTTC
TRBJ2-6	TRBD1	TRBV13	-	CASSSLGQGLSGANVLTF	TGTGCCAGCAGCTCCCTGGGACAGGGGCTCTCTGGGGCCAACGTCCTGACTTTC
TRBJ2-3	TRBD2	TRBV20-1	few	CSARAGLAGTPRDTQYF	TGCAGTGCTAGAGCGGGGCTAGCGGGGACCCCCAGAGATACGCAGTATTTT
TRBJ2-7	-	TRBV10-3	-	CAIAGGSSYEQYF	TGTGCCATCGCAGGGGGGAGCTCCTACGAGCAGTACTTC
TRBJ1-5	-	TRBV5-6	once	CASRCLGSNQPQHF	TGTGCCAGCAGATGCCTGGGTAGCAATCAGCCCCAGCATTTT
TRBJ2-5	TRBD1	TRBV5-1	few	CASSLEGQAHIRGETQYF	TGCGCCAGCAGCTTGGAGGGACAGGCCCATATAAGAGGAGAGACCCAGTACTTC
TRBJ2-5	-	TRBV19	-	CASSTQAVETQYF	TGTGCCAGTAGTACCCAGGCCGTGGAGACCCAGTACTTC
TRBJ2-7	TRBD1	TRBV20-1	-	CSAPGQRTLQETRYF	TGCAGTGCACCGGGACAGCGGACACTTCAAGAGACCCGGTACTTC
TRBJ1-6	-	TRBV6-6	few	CASSYGSSYNSPLHF	TGTGCCAGCAGTTACGGCAGCTCCTATAATTCACCCCTCCACTTT
TRBJ1-2	TRBD1	TRBV3-1	-	CASSQAGQGGNGYTF	TGTGCCAGCAGCCAGGCCGGACAGGGAGGGAATGGCTACACCTTC
TRBJ1-1	TRBD1	TRBV5-1	-	CASSLEGQPIGAEAFF	TGCGCCAGCAGCTTGGAGGGACAGCCTATTGGGGCTGAAGCTTTCTTT
TRBJ2-5	-	TRBV6-5	-	CASILRRGEQETQYF	TGTGCCAGCATTCTCAGAAGAGGGGAGCAAGAGACCCAGTACTTC
TRBJ1-5	TRBD1	TRBV20-1	-	CSAEGQDSNQPQHF	TGCAGTGCCGAAGGACAGGATAGCAATCAGCCCCAGCATTTT
TRBJ2-1	TRBD2	TRBV11-2	once	CASSLKASPVVTSGGANYNEQFF	TGTGCCAGCAGCTTAAAGGCCTCTCCTGTGGTGACTAGCGGGGGGGCGAATTACAATGAGCAGTTCTTC
TRBJ2-3	-	TRBV14	few	CASSQDGYTQYF	TGTGCCAGCAGCCAAGACGGGTATACGCAGTATTTT
TRBJ2-5	-	TRBV5-1	once	CASSWAVSKETQYF	TGCGCCAGCAGCTGGGCGGTATCTAAGGAGACCCAGTACTTC
TRBJ1-2	-	TRBV29-1	-	CSVDLQANYGYTF	TGCAGCGTTGACTTACAGGCTAACTATGGCTACACCTTC
TRBJ2-5	TRBD2	TRBV20-1	few	CSASPSGGAVLGETQYF	TGCAGTGCTAGTCCTAGCGGGGGGGCCGTATTAGGAGAGACCCAGTACTTC